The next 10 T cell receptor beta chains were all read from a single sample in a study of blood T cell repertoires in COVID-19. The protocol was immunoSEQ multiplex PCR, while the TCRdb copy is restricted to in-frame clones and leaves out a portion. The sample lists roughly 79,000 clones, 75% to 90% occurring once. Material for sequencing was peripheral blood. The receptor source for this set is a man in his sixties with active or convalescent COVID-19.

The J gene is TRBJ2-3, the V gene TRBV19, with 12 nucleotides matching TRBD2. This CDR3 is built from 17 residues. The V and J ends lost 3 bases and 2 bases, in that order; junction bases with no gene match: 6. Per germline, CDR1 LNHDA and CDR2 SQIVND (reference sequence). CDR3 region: CASSMTSGGLTTDTQYF. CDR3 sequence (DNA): TGTGCCAGTAGTATGACTAGCGGGGGCCTCACCACAGATACGCAGTATTTT. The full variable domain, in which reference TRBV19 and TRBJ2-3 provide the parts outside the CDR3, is DGGITQSPKYLFRKEGQNVTLSCEQNLNHDAMYWYRQDPGQGLRLIYYSQIVNDFQKGDIAEGYSVSREKKESFPLTVTSAQKNPTAFYLCASSMTSGGLTTDTQYFGPGTRLTVL.

The CDR3 sequence is CASSSLARNRGNQPQHF. CDR3 coding DNA: TGTGCCAGTAGTTCCCTCGCGCGGAACAGGGGCAATCAGCCCCAGCATTTT. The chain couples TRBV19 to TRBJ1-5; the D gene is possibly TRBD1 (6 bases). Germline CDR1 is LNHDA and CDR2 is SQIVND (reference sequence). The V and J ends lost 5 bases and 2 bases respectively, with 19 bases between them. The CDR3 totals 17 residues.

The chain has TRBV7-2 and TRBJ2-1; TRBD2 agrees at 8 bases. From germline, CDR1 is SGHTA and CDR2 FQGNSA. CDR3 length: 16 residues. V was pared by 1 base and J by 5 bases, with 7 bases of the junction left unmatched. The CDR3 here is CASSLDGLAGHNEQFF. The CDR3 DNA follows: TGTGCCAGCAGCTTAGACGGGTTAGCGGGGCACAATGAGCAGTTCTTC.

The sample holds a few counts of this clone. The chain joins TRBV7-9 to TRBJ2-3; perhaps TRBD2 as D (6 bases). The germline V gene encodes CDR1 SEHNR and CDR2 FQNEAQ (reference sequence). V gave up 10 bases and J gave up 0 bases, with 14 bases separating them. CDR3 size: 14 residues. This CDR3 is CATTGEWSTDTQYF. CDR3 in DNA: TGTGCCACTACGGGGGAGTGGAGCACAGATACGCAGTATTTT.

CDR3 region: CATSDSGKKEQFF. DNA for the CDR3: TGTGCCACCAGTGATTCGGGAAAGAAAGAGCAGTTCTTC. V usage is TRBV24-1 and J usage is TRBJ2-1; the D gene is possibly TRBD2 (5 bases). V was trimmed by 2 bases and J by 10 bases, leaving 11 bases between them. The CDR3 spans 13 residues. Germline V gene sequence: CDR1 KGHDR, CDR2 SFDVKD.

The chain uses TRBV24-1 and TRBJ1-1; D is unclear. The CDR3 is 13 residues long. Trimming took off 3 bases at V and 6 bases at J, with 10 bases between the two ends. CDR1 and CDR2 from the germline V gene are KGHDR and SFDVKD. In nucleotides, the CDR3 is TGTGCCACCAGTGATCCCATATCGGCTGAAGCTTTCTTT. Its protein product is CATSDPISAEAFF.

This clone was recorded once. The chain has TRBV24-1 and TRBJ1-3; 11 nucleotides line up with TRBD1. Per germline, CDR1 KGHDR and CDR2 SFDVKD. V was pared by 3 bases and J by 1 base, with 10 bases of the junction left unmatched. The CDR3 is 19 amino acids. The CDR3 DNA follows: TGTGCCACCAGTGATACCCCCATCTGGGACAGGGGGTCTGGAAACACCATATATTTT. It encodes CATSDTPIWDRGSGNTIYF.

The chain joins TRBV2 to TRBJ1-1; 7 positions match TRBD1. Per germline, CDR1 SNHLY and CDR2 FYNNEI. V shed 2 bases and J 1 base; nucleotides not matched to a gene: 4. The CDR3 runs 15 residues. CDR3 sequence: CASSERGQQNTEAFF. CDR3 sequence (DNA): TGTGCCAGCAGTGAAAGGGGACAGCAGAACACTGAAGCTTTCTTT.

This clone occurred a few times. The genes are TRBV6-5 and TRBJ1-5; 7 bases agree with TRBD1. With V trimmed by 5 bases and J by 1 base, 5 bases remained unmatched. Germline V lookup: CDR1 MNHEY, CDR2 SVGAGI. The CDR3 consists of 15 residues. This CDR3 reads CASSRQGGSNQPQHF. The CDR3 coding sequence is TGTGCCAGCAGTCGTCAGGGGGGAAGCAATCAGCCCCAGCATTTT.

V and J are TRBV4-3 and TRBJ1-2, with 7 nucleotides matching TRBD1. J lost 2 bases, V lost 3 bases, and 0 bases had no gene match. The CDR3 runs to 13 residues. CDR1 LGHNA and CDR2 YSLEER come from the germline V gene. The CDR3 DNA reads TGCGCCAGCAGCCAGACAGGGAACTATGGCTACACCTTC. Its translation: CASSQTGNYGYTF.